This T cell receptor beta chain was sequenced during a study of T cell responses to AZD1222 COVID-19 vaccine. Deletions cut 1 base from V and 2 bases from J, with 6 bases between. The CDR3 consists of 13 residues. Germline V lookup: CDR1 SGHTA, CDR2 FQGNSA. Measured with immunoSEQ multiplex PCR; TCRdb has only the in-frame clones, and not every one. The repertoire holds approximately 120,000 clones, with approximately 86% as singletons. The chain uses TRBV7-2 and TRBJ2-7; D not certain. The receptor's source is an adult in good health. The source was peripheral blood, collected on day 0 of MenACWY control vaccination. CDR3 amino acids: CASSLDSTYEQYF. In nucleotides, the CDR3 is TGTGCCAGCAGCTTAGACAGTACCTACGAGCAGTACTTC.